This TCR beta chain was identified during a study of blood T cell repertoires in COVID-19. Study-level information: Researchers got acute and convalescent COVID-19 samples from the United States, Italy and Spain. T cells, B-cell-depleted T cells, or PBMCs supplied cDNA or gDNA.

Study processing details: How many nucleated cells were present was estimated from reference gene primer amplification. Only in-frame clones appear in the TCRdb table, and some are missing; sequencing was by immunoSEQ multiplex PCR. V and J calls plus clone size are reproduced from that table; the DNA served to infer D and trimming. The data contain around 160,000 clones, just over 90% of them singletons. The CDR3 has 15 amino acids. Looked up from germline, CDR1 is SGHAT and CDR2 is FQNNGV. The V gene lost 0 bases and the J gene lost 0 bases, with 9 bases spanning the gap. This TCR was recovered from a man aged 18 to 30 with acute or convalescent COVID-19. This chain links TRBV11-2 with TRBJ2-7; D remains unclear. The sequencing input was peripheral blood. CDR3 sequence reads: CASSLDSRSSYEQYF. DNA of the CDR3: TGTGCCAGCAGCTTAGATTCTAGAAGCTCCTACGAGCAGTACTTC. Looking up the rest from reference TRBV11-2 and TRBJ2-7 gives the full variable domain: EAGVAQSPRYKIIEKRQSVAFWCNPISGHATLYWYQQILGQGPKLLIQFQNNGVVDDSQLPKDRFSAERLKGVDSTLKIQPAKLEDSAVYLCASSLDSRSSYEQYFGPGTRLTVT.